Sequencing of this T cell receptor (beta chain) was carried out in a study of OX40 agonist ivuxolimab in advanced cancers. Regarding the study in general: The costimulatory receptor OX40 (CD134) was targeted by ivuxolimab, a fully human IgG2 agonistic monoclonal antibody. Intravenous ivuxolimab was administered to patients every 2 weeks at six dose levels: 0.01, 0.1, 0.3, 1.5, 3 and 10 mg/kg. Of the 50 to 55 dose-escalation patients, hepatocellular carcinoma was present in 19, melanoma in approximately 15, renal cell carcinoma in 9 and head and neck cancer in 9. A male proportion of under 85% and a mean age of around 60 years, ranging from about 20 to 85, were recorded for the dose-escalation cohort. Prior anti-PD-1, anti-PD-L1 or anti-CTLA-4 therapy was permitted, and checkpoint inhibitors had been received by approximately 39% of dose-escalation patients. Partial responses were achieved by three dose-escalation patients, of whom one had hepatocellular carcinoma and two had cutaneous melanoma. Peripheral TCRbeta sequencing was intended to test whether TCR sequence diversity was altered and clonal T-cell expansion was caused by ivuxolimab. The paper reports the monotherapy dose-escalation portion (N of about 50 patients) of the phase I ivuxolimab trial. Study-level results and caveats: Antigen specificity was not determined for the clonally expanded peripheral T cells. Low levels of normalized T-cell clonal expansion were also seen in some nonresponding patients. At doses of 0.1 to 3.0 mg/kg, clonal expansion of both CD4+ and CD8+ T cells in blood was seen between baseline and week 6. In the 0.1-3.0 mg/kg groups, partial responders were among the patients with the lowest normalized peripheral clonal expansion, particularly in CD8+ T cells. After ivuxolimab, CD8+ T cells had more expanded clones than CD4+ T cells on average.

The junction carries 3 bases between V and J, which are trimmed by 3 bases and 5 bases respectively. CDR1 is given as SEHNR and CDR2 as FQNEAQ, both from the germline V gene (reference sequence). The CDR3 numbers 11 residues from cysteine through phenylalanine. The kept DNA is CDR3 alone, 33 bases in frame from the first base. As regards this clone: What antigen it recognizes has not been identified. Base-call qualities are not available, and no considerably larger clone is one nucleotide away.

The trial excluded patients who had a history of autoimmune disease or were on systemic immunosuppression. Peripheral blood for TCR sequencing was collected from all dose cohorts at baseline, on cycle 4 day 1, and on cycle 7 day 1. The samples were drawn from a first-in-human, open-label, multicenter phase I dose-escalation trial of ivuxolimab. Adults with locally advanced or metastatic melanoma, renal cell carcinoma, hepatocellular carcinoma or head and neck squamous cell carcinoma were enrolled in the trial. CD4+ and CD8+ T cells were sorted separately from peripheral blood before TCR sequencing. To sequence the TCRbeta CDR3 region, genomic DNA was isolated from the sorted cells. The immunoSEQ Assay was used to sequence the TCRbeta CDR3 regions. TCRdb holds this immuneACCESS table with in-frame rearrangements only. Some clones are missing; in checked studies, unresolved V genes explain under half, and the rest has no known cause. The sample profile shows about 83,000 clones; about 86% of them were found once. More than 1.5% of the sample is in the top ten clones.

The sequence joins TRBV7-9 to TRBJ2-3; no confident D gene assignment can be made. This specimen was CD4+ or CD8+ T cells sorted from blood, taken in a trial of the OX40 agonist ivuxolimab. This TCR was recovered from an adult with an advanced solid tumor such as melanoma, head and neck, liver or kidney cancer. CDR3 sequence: CASSFEDTQYF. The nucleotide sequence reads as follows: TGTGCCAGCAGCTTCGAAGATACGCAGTATTTT.